A single sample is the source of the 20 T cell receptor beta chains below, sequenced in a study of T cell repertoires in cytomegalovirus infection. TCRdb re-called the reads with MiXCR, one entry per CDR3 protein. The table lists about 490,000 distinct CDR3 sequences, around 10% of them singletons. Sequencing input: PBMCs. The receptor set was obtained from a human donor in good health (CMV status not recorded). Some clones in this sample may be carry-over from other donors' samples.

The V call is TRBV12-3 or TRBV12-4, the J call TRBJ1-1; D is ambiguous. This CDR3 region has 12 residues. V lost 6 bases and J 4 bases, leaving 9 bases between the germline ends. The CDR3: CASRGGSTEAFF. The DNA of the CDR3 is TGTGCCAGCAGGGGTGGGTCCACTGAAGCTTTCTTT.

This clonotype was counted many times. J is TRBJ2-7 and V is TRBV7-3; 8 nucleotides line up with TRBD2. The CDR3 is 16 residues long. The V and J ends lost 4 bases and 3 bases, in that order; junction bases with no gene match: 11. Germline assignment: CDR1 SGHTA and CDR2 FQGTGA. Here the CDR3 DNA reads TGTGCCAGCAGCTGTTCTTGCGGGGGGATCTTCTACGAGCAGTACTTC. This gives the protein CASSCSCGGIFYEQYF.

This clonotype occurred a few times. V usage is TRBV9 and J usage is TRBJ1-2, with no clear D. From germline, CDR1 is SGDLS and CDR2 YYNGEE. This CDR3 region has 14 residues. With 5 bases removed from V and 0 bases from J, the gap between germline ends came to 11 bases. CDR3 nucleotides: TGTGCCAGCAGGCCAGCAGAATCTAACTATGGCTACACCTTC. Amino acids: CASRPAESNYGYTF.

The V and J genes are TRBV23-1 and TRBJ2-7; no clear D gene. TRBV23-1 is labeled an ORF, and its function is uncertain. CDR3 length equals 10 residues. V was trimmed by 11 bases and J by 5 bases, leaving 10 bases between them. The CDR3 nucleotides are TGCGCCGAAAGAGGCCACGAGCAGTACTTC. Its protein is CAERGHEQYF.

The V and J genes are TRBV6-1 and TRBJ2-2, with a weak D call TRBD1 (7 bases). V was trimmed by 10 bases and J by 3 bases, leaving 18 bases between them. Germline V gene sequence: CDR1 MNHNS, CDR2 SASEGT. There are 15 residues in the CDR3. CDR3 residues: CATSGQGGYTGELFF. CDR3 sequence (DNA): TGTGCCACCTCCGGGCAGGGGGGCTACACCGGGGAGCTGTTTTTT.

The genes are TRBV7-9 and TRBJ2-2; D might be TRBD1 (5 bases). The CDR3 loop spans 14 amino acids. The V end was cut by 2 bases, the J end by 4 bases, with 8 bases between. CDR1 and CDR2 from the germline V gene are SEHNR and FQNEAQ (reference sequence). CDR3 DNA: TGTGCCAGCAGCTTACACGACAGCACCGGGGAGCTGTTTTTT. Protein product: CASSLHDSTGELFF.

This chain uses TRBV12-3 or TRBV12-4 with TRBJ1-2, with D unclear. Trimming left V 3 bases short and J 8 bases short, with 10 bases between. The length of the CDR3 is 12 residues. CDR3 sequence reads: CASSFYVEGYTF. DNA of the CDR3: TGTGCCAGCAGTTTTTATGTTGAGGGCTACACCTTC.

There are many counts of this clonotype. J is TRBJ2-5 and V is TRBV12-3 or TRBV12-4, with 8 bases aligning to TRBD2. V shed 11 bases, J shed 5 bases, and the junction held 7 bases outside the gene matches. The CDR3 sequence is 12 residues long. This chain's CDR3 is CASFGGGETQYF. Here the CDR3 DNA reads TGTGCCTCGTTCGGGGGGGGGGAGACCCAGTACTTC.

Here the CDR3 reads CASSKTSRGLEFF. The CDR3 nucleotides read TGTGCCAGCAGTAAAACATCCAGGGGGTTGGAGTTCTTC. V and J are TRBV12-3 or TRBV12-4 and TRBJ2-1, with 7 bases identical to TRBD1. Trimming took 5 bases from V and 14 from J; bases not matched to a gene: 12. This CDR3 has 13 residues.

This clonotype was seen only a few times. The chain has TRBV20-1 and TRBJ2-2; no definite D call. Trimming cost V 3 bases and J 1 base, with 9 bases left between them. The CDR3 has 14 residues. Germline CDR1 DFQATT, CDR2 SNEGSKA (reference sequence). This chain's CDR3 is CSARRSENTGELFF. CDR3 DNA: TGCAGTGCTAGGCGCAGCGAGAACACCGGGGAGCTGTTTTTT.

There are many counts of this clonotype. The rearrangement joins TRBV7-2 to TRBJ2-3; no firm D call. The CDR3 has 12 residues. Germline V gene data show CDR1 as SGHTA and CDR2 as FQGNSA. V lost 5 bases to trimming and J lost 2 bases, with 5 bases between them. The CDR3: CASSRNTDTQYF. In DNA form, the CDR3 reads TGTGCCAGCAGCCGGAACACAGATACGCAGTATTTT. Filled out from reference TRBV7-2 and TRBJ2-3, the complete variable domain reads GAGVSQSPSNKVTEKGKDVELRCDPISGHTALYWYRQSLGQGLEFLIYFQGNSAPDKSGLPSDRFSAERTGGSVSTLTIQRTQQEDSAVYLCASSRNTDTQYFGPGTRLTVL.

This clonotype was recorded at least ten times. This chain joins TRBV20-1 and TRBJ2-1, with D tentatively TRBD1 or TRBD2 (5 bases each). V lost 3 bases, J lost 10 bases, and 19 bases lay in between. Germline CDR1 and CDR2: DFQATT and SNEGSKA (reference sequence). The CDR3 loop spans 14 amino acids. The DNA for the CDR3 is TGCAGTGCTAGCGGCTCGGGGCCGGCACGAGAGCAGTTCTTC. This translates into CSASGSGPAREQFF.

The chain has TRBV29-1 and TRBJ2-7, with D tentatively TRBD1 (5 bases). CDR1 is SQVTM, CDR2 ANQGSEA, per germline. The V end lost 7 bases, the J end lost 3 bases, and 13 bases lay between the germline ends. The CDR3 is 12 residues long. CDR3 sequence: CSAGSGFYEQYF. Written as DNA, the CDR3 is TGCAGCGCCGGGTCAGGGTTCTACGAGCAGTACTTC.

This clonotype was detected many times. The chain has TRBV11-2 and TRBJ1-2; the match to TRBD1 covers 11 bases. The V and J ends lost 5 bases and 2 bases, in that order; junction bases with no gene match: 10. Per germline, CDR1 SGHAT and CDR2 FQNNGV. The CDR3 loop spans 17 amino acids. The CDR3 DNA reads as TGTGCCAGCAGCGACGGGACAGGGGGTCGGAACAACTATGGCTACACCTTC. Its protein is CASSDGTGGRNNYGYTF.

This clonotype was counted at least ten times. The chain employs TRBV20-1 and TRBJ2-7, with TRBD1 as a possible D gene (5 bases). V lost 3 bases to trimming and J lost 2 bases, with 14 bases between them. The germline gives CDR1 DFQATT, CDR2 SNEGSKA (reference sequence). The CDR3 extends over 14 amino acids. The CDR3 DNA is TGCAGTGCTAGTGGCAGGGCTACCACCTACGAGCAGTACTTC. It yields the protein CSASGRATTYEQYF.

The chain combines TRBV19 with TRBJ2-5, with 10 bases matching TRBD1. The V gene end was trimmed by 5 bases and the J gene end by 5 bases; junction bases not matched to a gene: 8. Per germline, CDR1 LNHDA and CDR2 SQIVND (reference sequence). The CDR3 runs to 15 residues. The CDR3: CASSSPWTGGETQYF. CDR3 bases: TGTGCCAGTAGTTCGCCGTGGACAGGGGGTGAGACCCAGTACTTC. The full variable domain, completed using reference TRBV19 and TRBJ2-5, is DGGITQSPKYLFRKEGQNVTLSCEQNLNHDAMYWYRQDPGQGLRLIYYSQIVNDFQKGDIAEGYSVSREKKESFPLTVTSAQKNPTAFYLCASSSPWTGGETQYFGPGTRLLVL.

There are many counts of this clonotype. This chain links TRBV19 with TRBJ2-4, with 11 nucleotides matching TRBD2. From germline, CDR1 is LNHDA and CDR2 SQIVND (reference sequence). The trim removed 3 bases at V and 0 bases at J, leaving 4 bases unmatched. This CDR3 contains 17 residues. The CDR3 DNA follows: TGTGCCAGTAGTATTCTAGCGGGGGGACGAGCCAAAAACATTCAGTACTTC. Its protein product is CASSILAGGRAKNIQYF.

This clonotype has just a few counts. The V and J genes are TRBV5-4 and TRBJ2-1; 11 bases match TRBD2. The CDR3 runs 17 residues. CDR1 is SGHNT, CDR2 YYREEE, per germline (reference sequence). With V trimmed by 4 bases and J by 7 bases, 13 bases remained unmatched. The CDR3 loop is CASSPFYRTSGLNEQFF. The CDR3 DNA is TGTGCCAGCAGCCCCTTCTACCGGACTAGCGGGTTGAATGAGCAGTTCTTC.

Many counts were recorded for this clonotype. CDR3 coding DNA: TGTGCCAGCAGCACCCGGAAGGGAAGCAATGAGCAGTTCTTC. Its translation is CASSTRKGSNEQFF. This chain links TRBV7-9 with TRBJ2-1; D uncertain. Germline V gives CDR1 SEHNR, CDR2 FQNEAQ (reference sequence). This CDR3 comprises 14 residues. Trimming shortened V by 5 bases and J by 6 bases, and 14 bases separated the two germline ends.

This clonotype was found a few times. This chain uses TRBV12-3 or TRBV12-4 with TRBJ1-1; D ambiguous. The CDR3 is made up of 11 amino acids. V lost 6 bases to trimming and J lost 7 bases, with 9 bases between them. In nucleotides, the CDR3 is TGTGCCAGCAGCGATCGGTATGAAGCTTTCTTT. Protein product: CASSDRYEAFF.